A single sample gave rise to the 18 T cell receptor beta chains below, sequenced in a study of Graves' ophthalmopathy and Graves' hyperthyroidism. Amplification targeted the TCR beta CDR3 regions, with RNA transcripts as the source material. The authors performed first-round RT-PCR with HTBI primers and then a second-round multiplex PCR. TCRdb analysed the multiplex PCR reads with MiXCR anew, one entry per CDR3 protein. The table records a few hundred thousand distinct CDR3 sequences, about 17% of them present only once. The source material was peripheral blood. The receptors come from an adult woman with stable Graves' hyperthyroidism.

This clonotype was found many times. CDR3 loop: CASSIVKFDEQYF. The CDR3 DNA reads as TGTGCCAGTAGTATAGTTAAATTCGACGAGCAGTACTTC. The chain combines TRBV19 with TRBJ2-7; D is uncertain. The germline V and J ends were trimmed by 1 base and 5 bases, with 9 bases remaining between them. This CDR3 spans 13 amino acids. The V gene's germline CDR1 is LNHDA and CDR2 SQIVND (reference sequence). The full variable domain, in which reference TRBV19 and TRBJ2-7 provide the parts outside the CDR3, is DGGITQSPKYLFRKEGQNVTLSCEQNLNHDAMYWYRQDPGQGLRLIYYSQIVNDFQKGDIAEGYSVSREKKESFPLTVTSAQKNPTAFYLCASSIVKFDEQYFGPGTRLTVT.

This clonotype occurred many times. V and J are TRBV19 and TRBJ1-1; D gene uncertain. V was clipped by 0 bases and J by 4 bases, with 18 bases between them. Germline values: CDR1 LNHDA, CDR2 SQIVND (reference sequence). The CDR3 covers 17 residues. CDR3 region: CASSIEVYSAVPTEAFF. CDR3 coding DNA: TGTGCCAGTAGTATAGAAGTCTACAGCGCCGTGCCCACTGAAGCTTTCTTT.

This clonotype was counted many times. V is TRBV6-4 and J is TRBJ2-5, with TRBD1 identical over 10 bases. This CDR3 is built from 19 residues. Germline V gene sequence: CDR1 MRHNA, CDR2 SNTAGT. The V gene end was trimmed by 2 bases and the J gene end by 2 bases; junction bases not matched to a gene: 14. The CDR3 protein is CASSDTKVNRDRGQETQYF. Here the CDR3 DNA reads TGTGCCAGCAGTGACACAAAAGTCAACCGGGACAGGGGTCAAGAGACCCAGTACTTC.

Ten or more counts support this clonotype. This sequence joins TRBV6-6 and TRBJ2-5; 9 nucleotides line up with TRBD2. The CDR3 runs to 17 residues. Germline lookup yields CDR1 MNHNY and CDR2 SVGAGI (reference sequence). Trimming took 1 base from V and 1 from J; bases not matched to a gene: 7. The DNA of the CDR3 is TGTGCCAGCAGTTACTTGGTAGCGGGAGTCCGCCAAGAGACCCAGTACTTC. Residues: CASSYLVAGVRQETQYF.

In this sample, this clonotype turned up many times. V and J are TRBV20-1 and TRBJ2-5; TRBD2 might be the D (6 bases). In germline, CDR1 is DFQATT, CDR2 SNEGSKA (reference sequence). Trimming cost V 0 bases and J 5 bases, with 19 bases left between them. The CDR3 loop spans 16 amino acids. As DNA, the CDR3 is TGCAGTGCTAGAGATGTTAACGGGAAAGGAGGGGAGACCCAGTACTTC. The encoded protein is CSARDVNGKGGETQYF.

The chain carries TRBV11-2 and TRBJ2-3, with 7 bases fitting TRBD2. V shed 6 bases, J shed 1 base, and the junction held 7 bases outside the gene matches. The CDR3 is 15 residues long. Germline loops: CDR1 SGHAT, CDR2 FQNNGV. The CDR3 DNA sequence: TGTGCCAGCAGAGACGGGAGGAGGGGCACAGATACGCAGTATTTT. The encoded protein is CASRDGRRGTDTQYF.

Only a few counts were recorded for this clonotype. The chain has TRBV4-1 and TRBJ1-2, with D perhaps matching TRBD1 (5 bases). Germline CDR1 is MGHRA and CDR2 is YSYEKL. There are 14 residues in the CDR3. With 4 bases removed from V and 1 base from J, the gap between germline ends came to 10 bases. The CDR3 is CASSPRGGNYGYTF. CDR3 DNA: TGCGCCAGCAGCCCACGGGGGGGTAACTATGGCTACACCTTC.

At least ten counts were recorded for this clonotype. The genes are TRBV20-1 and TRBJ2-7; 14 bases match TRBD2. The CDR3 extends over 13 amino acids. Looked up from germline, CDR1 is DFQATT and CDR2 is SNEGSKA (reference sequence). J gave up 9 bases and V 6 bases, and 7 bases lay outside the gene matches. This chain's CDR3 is CSAIGTSGRGQYF. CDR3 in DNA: TGCAGTGCAATCGGGACTAGCGGGAGAGGGCAGTACTTC.

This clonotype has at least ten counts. The CDR3 nucleotides read TGTGCCAGCAGTTTTGTGCAGGAAAACATTCAGTACTTC. It is translated as CASSFVQENIQYF. The chain uses TRBV28 and TRBJ2-4; D call uncertain. The CDR3 has 13 residues. The V gene lost 3 bases and the J gene lost 5 bases, with 8 bases spanning the gap. The germline V gene has CDR1 MDHEN and CDR2 SYDVKM.

CDR3 sequence (DNA): TGTGCCAGCAGTTTAGCCCGAAGCAATCAGCCCCAGCATTTT. Residues: CASSLARSNQPQHF. The V gene is TRBV12-3 or TRBV12-4, the J gene TRBJ1-5; no clear D. The CDR3 spans 14 residues. The V end lost 0 bases, the J end lost 1 base, and 4 bases lay between the germline ends.

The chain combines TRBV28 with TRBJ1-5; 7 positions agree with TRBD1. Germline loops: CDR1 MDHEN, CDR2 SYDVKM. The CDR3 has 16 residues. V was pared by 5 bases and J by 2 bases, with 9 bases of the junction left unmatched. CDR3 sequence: CASSVGQVGGNQPQHF. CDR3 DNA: TGTGCCAGCAGTGTAGGACAGGTGGGGGGCAATCAGCCCCAGCATTTT.

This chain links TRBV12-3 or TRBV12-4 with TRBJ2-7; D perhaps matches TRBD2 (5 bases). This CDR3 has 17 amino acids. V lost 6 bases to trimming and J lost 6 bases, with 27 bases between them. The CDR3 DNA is TGTGCCAGCAGCCGTCGCGGTATCGGGGTGGGATCGTCCGAGCAGTACTTC. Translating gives CASSRRGIGVGSSEQYF.

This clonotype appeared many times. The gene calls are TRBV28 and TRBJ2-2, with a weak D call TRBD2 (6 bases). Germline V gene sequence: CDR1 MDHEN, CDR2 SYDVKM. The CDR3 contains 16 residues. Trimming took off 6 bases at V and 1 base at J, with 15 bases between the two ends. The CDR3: CASSPYLAVNTGELFF. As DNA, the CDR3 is TGTGCCAGCAGCCCCTACTTAGCGGTGAACACCGGGGAGCTGTTTTTT.

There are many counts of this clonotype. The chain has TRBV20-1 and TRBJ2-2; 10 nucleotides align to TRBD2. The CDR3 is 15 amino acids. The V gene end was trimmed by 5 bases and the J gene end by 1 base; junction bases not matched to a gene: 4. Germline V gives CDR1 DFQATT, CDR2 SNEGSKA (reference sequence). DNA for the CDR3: TGCAGTGCTTCAATAGCGGGAGGGAACACCGGGGAGCTGTTTTTT. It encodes CSASIAGGNTGELFF.

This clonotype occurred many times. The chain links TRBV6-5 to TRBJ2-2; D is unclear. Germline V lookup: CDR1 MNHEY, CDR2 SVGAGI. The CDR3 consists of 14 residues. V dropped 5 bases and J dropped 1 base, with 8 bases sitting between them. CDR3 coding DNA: TGTGCCAGCAGTCAGCGATTGAACACCGGGGAGCTGTTTTTT. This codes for CASSQRLNTGELFF.

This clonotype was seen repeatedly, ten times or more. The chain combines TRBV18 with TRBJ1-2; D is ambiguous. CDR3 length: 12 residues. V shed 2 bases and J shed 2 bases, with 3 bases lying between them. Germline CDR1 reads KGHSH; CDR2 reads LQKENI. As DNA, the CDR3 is TGTGCCAGCTCACCAGAGAACTATGGCTACACCTTC. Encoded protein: CASSPENYGYTF. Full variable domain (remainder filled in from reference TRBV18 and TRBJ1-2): NAGVMQNPRHLVRRRGQEARLRCSPMKGHSHVYWYRQLPEEGLKFMVYLQKENIIDESGMPKERFSAEFPKEGPSILRIQQVVRGDSAAYFCASSPENYGYTFGSGTRLTVV.

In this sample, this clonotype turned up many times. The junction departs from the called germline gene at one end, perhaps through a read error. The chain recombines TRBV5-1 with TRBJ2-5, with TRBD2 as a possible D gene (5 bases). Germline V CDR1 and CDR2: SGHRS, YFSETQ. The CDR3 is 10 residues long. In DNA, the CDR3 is TGTGCCAGCAGGAGGGAGACCCAGTACTTC. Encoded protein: CASRRETQYF.

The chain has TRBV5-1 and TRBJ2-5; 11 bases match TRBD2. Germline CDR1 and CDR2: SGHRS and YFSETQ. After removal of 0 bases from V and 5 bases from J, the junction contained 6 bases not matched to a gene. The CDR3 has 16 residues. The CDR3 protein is CASSLELAGEDETQYF. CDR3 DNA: TGCGCCAGCAGCTTGGAACTAGCGGGAGAGGATGAGACCCAGTACTTC.